This TCR beta chain came from a study of Tregs in tolerant kidney transplant recipients. Overall study: The nonmyeloablative bone marrow transplants came from related graft donors, with transient mixed chimerism.

Only in-frame clones appear in the TCRdb table, and some are missing; sequencing was by immunoSEQ multiplex PCR. The sample's table shows roughly 30,000 clones. Regarding the study as a whole: The small number of patients limits these findings pending further validation.

Germline V gene data show CDR1 as SQVTM and CDR2 as ANQGSEA. The ends lost 7 bases at V and 2 bases at J; junction bases unmatched: 15. CDR3 size: 16 residues. For this clone: No antigen is known for it. The read ends 3 residues shy of where the CDR3 ends; the end is completed using the germline J gene.

This TCR was sampled from a human donor who received a combined kidney and bone marrow transplant. Sequences were derived from CD8+ T cells from blood, sampled before the transplant. The rearrangement links TRBV29-1 to TRBJ1-2, with 8 bases identical to TRBD1. This chain's CDR3 is CSAINPGQGENYGYTF. The CDR3 DNA, read in part, is TGCAGCGCCATAAACCCCGGACAGGGCGAAAACTATGGC.